Each of the 21 T cell receptor beta chains below was sequenced from the same sample in a study of Ad26.COV2.S vaccination and SARS-CoV-2 variants (dated by TCRdb to the early 2020s). Receptor libraries were prepared by the immunoSEQ multiplex PCR assay. In its TCRdb copy, this immuneACCESS table keeps in-frame sequences only and misses some clones. Where compared with another copy, unresolved V genes explain less than half of these, and the others have no known cause. The sample table contains 250,000 to 300,000 clones; only one count was recorded for 87% of them. The ten largest make up approximately 3.4% of the sample. The intended sense of this specimen's treatment or condition label: some 20 received Ad26.COV2.S at low or high dose, single or two shots; about 5 received placebo; per-sample allocation not given. For vaccine and placebo recipients, repertoires were sequenced using samples collected on day 63 after the first injection.

The sequenced sample was peripheral blood, obtained in a trial of Ad26.COV2.S vaccine versus placebo. These receptors were obtained from a person aged 18-60 years who received the Ad26.COV2.S COVID-19 vaccine or a placebo.

The J gene is TRBJ1-2, the V gene TRBV19; no clear D gene. Per germline, CDR1 LNHDA and CDR2 SQIVND (reference sequence). V lost 5 bases to trimming and J lost 8 bases, with 18 bases between them. The CDR3 is made up of 14 amino acids. This CDR3 reads CASSGSMRVLGYTF. CDR3 sequence (DNA): TGTGCCAGTAGTGGGTCTATGAGGGTTCTGGGCTACACCTTC.

V usage is TRBV30 and J usage is TRBJ1-6; D is unclear. The CDR3 extends over 16 amino acids. Germline CDR1 reads GTSNPN; CDR2 reads SVGIG (reference sequence). V lost 0 bases to trimming and J lost 7 bases, with 16 bases between them. In DNA form, the CDR3 reads TGTGCCTGGAGTGTACGGGCAGTTCAGGAGAATTCACCCCTCCACTTT. It codes for CAWSVRAVQENSPLHF. Using reference TRBV30 and TRBJ1-6 for the parts outside the CDR3, the full variable domain is SQTIHQWPATLVQPVGSPLSLECTVEGTSNPNLYWYRQAAGRGLQLLFYSVGIGQISSEVPQNLSASRPQDRQFILSSKKLLLSDSGFYLCAWSVRAVQENSPLHFGNGTRLTVT.

The rearrangement links TRBV5-1 to TRBJ1-1, with 7 bases fitting TRBD1. Germline CDR1 reads SGHRS; CDR2 reads YFSETQ. J gave up 4 bases and V 4 bases, and 10 bases lay outside the gene matches. This CDR3 has 15 residues. The CDR3 loop reads CASSPPGTAATEAFF. The CDR3 coding sequence is TGCGCCAGCAGCCCTCCAGGGACAGCCGCCACTGAAGCTTTCTTT.

The gene calls are TRBV3-1 (or the pseudogene TRBV3-2) and TRBJ2-7, with D unclear. The germline V gene encodes CDR1 LGHDT and CDR2 YNNKEL (reference sequence). Trimming left V 1 base short and J 5 bases short, with 6 bases between. The CDR3 runs to 12 residues. In nucleotides, the CDR3 is TGTGCCAGCAGCCAAGGTATCCACGAGCAGTACTTC. Translated, it gives CASSQGIHEQYF.

The rearrangement uses TRBV7-2 and TRBJ2-3; TRBD1 is a possible D gene (5 bases). CDR3 length equals 16 residues. Germline CDR1 SGHTA, CDR2 FQGNSA. Trimming pared 1 base from V and 2 bases from J, leaving 13 bases between. As DNA, the CDR3 is TGTGCCAGCAGCTTAGAGGGGCGATCTTACACAGATACGCAGTATTTT. It codes for CASSLEGRSYTDTQYF.

V is TRBV7-9 and J is TRBJ2-2; 10 bases align to TRBD2. Germline V gene data show CDR1 as SEHNR and CDR2 as FQNEAQ (reference sequence). V shed 8 bases, J shed 5 bases, and the junction held 8 bases outside the gene matches. This CDR3 has 15 amino acids. CDR3: CASPRSGGETGELFF. DNA of the CDR3: TGTGCCAGCCCTAGGAGCGGGGGGGAAACCGGGGAGCTGTTTTTT.

The chain couples TRBV21-1 to TRBJ2-3. TRBV21-1 is given as a pseudogene. This CDR3 comprises 15 residues. CDR3 in DNA: TGTGCCAGCAACAAGCAGAGGAGGGGGTCAGATACGCAGTATTTT. Translated: CASNKQRRGSDTQYF.

This clone was seen a handful of times. The chain uses TRBV27 and TRBJ2-1, with TRBD2 matching over 7 bases. The CDR3 spans 15 residues. Looked up from germline, CDR1 is MNHEY and CDR2 is SMNVEV (reference sequence). Trimming took 1 base from V and 9 from J; bases not matched to a gene: 9. The CDR3 bases are TGTGCCAGCAGTTTATTTGGGGGAGGGCCTTTTGAGCAGTTCTTC. Encoded protein: CASSLFGGGPFEQFF.

The chain couples TRBV18 to TRBJ2-6; perhaps TRBD2 as D (6 bases). V lost 6 bases to trimming and J lost 4 bases, with 10 bases between them. Looked up from germline, CDR1 is KGHSH and CDR2 is LQKENI. This CDR3 is built from 14 residues. The CDR3 DNA reads as TGTGCCAGCTCCTCGGCGGGAGGGGCCAACGTCCTGACTTTC. It codes for CASSSAGGANVLTF.

The chain uses TRBV18 and TRBJ1-1; tentatively, D is TRBD1 (5 bases). CDR3 length equals 13 residues. Trimming stripped 3 bases from V and 5 bases from J, with 10 bases between. The V gene's germline CDR1 is KGHSH and CDR2 LQKENI. CDR3 region: CASSPSWGTEAFF. The CDR3 nucleotides read TGTGCCAGCTCACCGAGTTGGGGGACTGAAGCTTTCTTT.

The chain recombines TRBV29-1 with TRBJ2-1; D possibly matches TRBD1 or TRBD2 (6 bases each). Trimming took off 2 bases at V and 9 bases at J, with 11 bases between the two ends. Germline V gene data show CDR1 as SQVTM and CDR2 as ANQGSEA. This CDR3 has 12 amino acids. DNA of the CDR3: TGCAGCGTTGAACGGGGGACACCTGAGCAGTTCTTC. Its translation: CSVERGTPEQFF.

The chain is built from TRBV14 and TRBJ1-5, with D maybe TRBD1 (5 bases). CDR1 is SGHDN, CDR2 FVKESK, per germline. Trimming took 1 base from V and 3 from J, leaving 10 bases between them. This CDR3 has 15 amino acids. The CDR3 DNA reads as TGTGCCAGCAGCCAAGGGGGACTGTCCAATCAGCCCCAGCATTTT. Its translation is CASSQGGLSNQPQHF.

The chain is built from TRBV5-6 and TRBJ1-1; D may be TRBD1 (6 bases). Germline V gene data show CDR1 as SGHDT and CDR2 as YYEEEE. The V gene lost 2 bases and the J gene lost 6 bases, with 8 bases spanning the gap. This CDR3 has 12 residues. CDR3 protein: CASSFGQSEAFF. CDR3 DNA: TGTGCCAGCAGCTTCGGACAGTCTGAAGCTTTCTTT.

The gene calls are TRBV21-1 and TRBJ2-7; no DNA check was done on the table's D call, TRBD2. TRBV21-1 is reported as a pseudogene. The CDR3 runs 18 residues. The CDR3 loop reads CASSKVLGGGRSFHEQYF. In DNA, the CDR3 is TGTGCCAGCAGCAAAGTCCTAGGAGGCGGACGGTCCTTCCACGAGCAGTACTTC.

The chain is built from TRBV12-3 or TRBV12-4 and TRBJ2-5; D remains unclear. The CDR3 spans 13 residues. The germline V and J ends were trimmed by 7 bases and 4 bases, with 13 bases remaining between them. CDR3 protein: CASTWARRETQYF. The CDR3 DNA reads TGTGCCAGCACCTGGGCCAGGCGAGAGACCCAGTACTTC.

This sequence joins TRBV18 and TRBJ2-1; TRBD2 might be the D (6 bases). There are 14 residues in the CDR3. The germline V gene has CDR1 KGHSH and CDR2 LQKENI. V was clipped by 2 bases and J by 7 bases, with 12 bases between them. CDR3 sequence reads: CASSPWVADNEQFF. The CDR3 DNA reads as TGTGCCAGCTCACCATGGGTAGCGGATAATGAGCAGTTCTTC.

This chain joins TRBV12-3 or TRBV12-4 and TRBJ1-1, with unresolved D. This CDR3 contains 12 residues. Trimming shortened V by 3 bases and J by 5 bases, and 7 bases separated the two germline ends. In DNA, the CDR3 is TGTGCCAGCAGTTTTGATGATACTGAAGCTTTCTTT. Encoded protein: CASSFDDTEAFF.

The chain links TRBV10-1 to TRBJ2-5, with 7 bases identical to TRBD1. This CDR3 contains 14 residues. The V segment lost 4 bases and the J segment 1 base; nucleotides outside the gene matches: 3. Per the germline V gene, CDR1 is WNHNN and CDR2 is SYGVQD (reference sequence). The CDR3 spells CASSATGSQETQYF. CDR3 DNA: TGCGCCAGCAGTGCGACAGGGTCCCAAGAGACCCAGTACTTC.

The gene calls are TRBV5-6 and TRBJ1-5; 8 positions match TRBD1. The CDR3 is 14 residues long. V lost 4 bases, J lost 9 bases, and 9 bases stayed unmatched. CDR1 is SGHDT, CDR2 YYEEEE, per germline. CDR3 amino acids: CASSKTGDSGPQHF. The CDR3 DNA sequence: TGTGCCAGCAGCAAGACAGGGGACTCGGGGCCCCAGCATTTT.

CDR3 nucleotide sequence: TGCGCCAGCAGCCAGACAGGGAATCAGCCCCAGCATTTT. It translates to CASSQTGNQPQHF. This sequence joins TRBV4-3 and TRBJ1-5, with 7 bases lining up with TRBD1. The V gene's germline CDR1 is LGHNA and CDR2 YSLEER. The CDR3 consists of 13 residues. J was trimmed by 4 bases and V by 3 bases; bases with no gene match: 0.

The chain links TRBV9 to TRBJ1-5; D uncertain. Germline lookup yields CDR1 SGDLS and CDR2 YYNGEE. V lost 4 bases and J 3 bases, leaving 5 bases between the germline ends. This CDR3 region has 12 residues. CDR3 DNA: TGTGCCAGCAGCAGAATCAATCAGCCCCAGCATTTT. Amino acids: CASSRINQPQHF.